Only one count was recorded for the clone carrying this T cell receptor (beta chain). Its antigen is unknown. This sample stems from a study of T cell responses to AZD1222 COVID-19 vaccine. Whole-study findings and limits: Per reports, nearly half of all spike-specific TCRs target regions that are unmutated in variants. Spike-specific TCR breadth and depth both grew after two AZD1222 doses.

CDR1 and CDR2 from the germline V gene are MNHEY and SVGAGI. The length of the CDR3 is 12 residues. Trimming removed 10 bases from V and 6 bases from J, with 13 bases in between. The repertoire was sequenced with immunoSEQ multiplex PCR; TCRdb's copy has only in-frame clones and lacks some. Among about 150,000 clones listed, roughly nine tenths were seen once. The J gene is TRBJ1-3, the V gene TRBV6-5; D remains unclear. The TCR originated in an adult in good health. The specimen was peripheral blood, collected on day 0 of MenACWY control vaccination. CDR3 DNA: TGTGCCACCAGATCCTTGGTAAACACCATATATTTT. It encodes CATRSLVNTIYF.